The 25 T cell receptor beta chains below were found in one sample sequenced in a study of T-cell memory formation after mild COVID-19. Using its own MiXCR run on the 5' RACE reads, TCRdb lists one record per CDR3 protein. The sample carries hundreds of thousands of distinct CDR3 sequences, approximately 19% recorded once. The sequencing input was PBMCs or a T cell subset sorted from them (not recorded which). The receptors were gathered from a young man who had mild COVID-19 (a few samples of this study predate the infection). Cell type and time point are not known.

This clonotype has only a few counts. The chain links TRBV29-1 to TRBJ1-1; D not resolved. The CDR3 length is 10 residues. The germline V gene encodes CDR1 SQVTM and CDR2 ANQGSEA. Trimming removed 7 bases at V and 5 bases at J, with 8 bases between. The DNA of the CDR3 is TGCAGCGCACGGGCAACTGAAGCTTTCTTT. Amino acid sequence: CSARATEAFF.

This clonotype turned up a few times. J is TRBJ1-2 and V is TRBV7-2; 7 nucleotides align to TRBD1. Per the germline V gene, CDR1 is SGHTA and CDR2 is FQGNSA. The CDR3 spans 16 residues. V was pared by 0 bases and J by 0 bases, with 4 bases of the junction left unmatched. In nucleotides, the CDR3 is TGTGCCAGCAGCTTAGCGACAGGGACTGCTAACTATGGCTACACCTTC. Its translation: CASSLATGTANYGYTF.

The chain combines TRBV5-1 with TRBJ2-1, with 8 bases matching TRBD1. Trimming cost V 3 bases and J 4 bases; bases outside gene matches: 6. The CDR3 sequence is 15 residues long. Germline V CDR1 and CDR2: SGHRS, YFSETQ. The CDR3 DNA reads as TGCGCCAGCAGCTCTCCAGGGGGCTATTACAATGAGCAGTTCTTC. This sequence encodes CASSSPGGYYNEQFF.

The chain uses TRBV4-1 and TRBJ1-6; D gene ambiguous. Trimming took off 8 bases at V and 4 bases at J, with 6 bases between the two ends. This CDR3 is built from 12 residues. Per the germline V gene, CDR1 is MGHRA and CDR2 is YSYEKL. As DNA, the CDR3 is TGCGCCAGCGGAAGTTATAATTCACCCCTCCACTTT. This sequence encodes CASGSYNSPLHF.

The chain is built from TRBV7-9 and TRBJ2-2; TRBD1 agrees at 9 bases. Per germline, CDR1 SEHNR and CDR2 FQNEAQ (reference sequence). The length of the CDR3 is 16 residues. The V segment lost 5 bases and the J segment 3 bases; nucleotides outside the gene matches: 7. DNA of the CDR3: TGTGCCAGCAGCCCCGGGGGACAGGGAGACACCGGGGAGCTGTTTTTT. Translated, it gives CASSPGGQGDTGELFF.

The sample holds many counts of this clonotype. The V gene is TRBV27, the J gene TRBJ2-7, with 8 bases identical to TRBD1. This CDR3 comprises 16 residues. Germline values: CDR1 MNHEY, CDR2 SMNVEV (reference sequence). With V trimmed by 8 bases and J by 6 bases, 18 bases remained unmatched. The CDR3 DNA follows: TGTGCCAGCCTGAGAGAACCGGGACAGGAGCCCTCCGAGCAGTACGTC. As protein: CASLREPGQEPSEQYV.

There are many counts of this clonotype. The J gene is TRBJ2-7, the V gene TRBV4-1; 9 nucleotides line up with TRBD1. Germline lookup yields CDR1 MGHRA and CDR2 YSYEKL. This CDR3 region has 17 residues. The V and J ends lost 0 bases and 2 bases, in that order; junction bases with no gene match: 8. This CDR3 reads CASSQDPLGQGAYEQYF. The CDR3 DNA reads TGCGCCAGCAGCCAAGATCCACTGGGACAGGGCGCCTACGAGCAGTACTTC.

The V call is TRBV12-3 or TRBV12-4, the J call TRBJ2-1, with 11 bases fitting TRBD2. The length of the CDR3 is 16 residues. The trim removed 5 bases at V and 7 bases at J, leaving 10 bases unmatched. As DNA, the CDR3 is TGTGCCAGCAGTCGTAGCGGGGGGGCTTCGTGGAATGAGCAGTTCTTC. Amino acids: CASSRSGGASWNEQFF.

This clonotype has just a few counts. This rearrangement joins TRBV4-1 to TRBJ2-7; no clear D. Per germline, CDR1 MGHRA and CDR2 YSYEKL. The CDR3 consists of 15 residues. V was cut by 4 bases and J by 6 bases, with 19 bases left in between. CDR3 amino acids: CASSPGSSLGSEQYF. In DNA form, the CDR3 reads TGCGCCAGCAGCCCCGGATCGTCCCTTGGGTCCGAGCAGTACTTC.

The chain links TRBV6-6 to TRBJ1-6; possible D gene TRBD1, 5 bases. The CDR3 totals 16 residues. V dropped 7 bases and J dropped 5 bases, with 18 bases sitting between them. Per the germline V gene, CDR1 is MNHNY and CDR2 is SVGAGI (reference sequence). This CDR3 is CASKAGLYQDNSPLHF. The CDR3 DNA reads as TGTGCCAGCAAGGCAGGGTTATATCAGGATAATTCACCCCTCCACTTT.

CDR3: CASSQDLAAYGYTF. DNA for the CDR3: TGTGCCAGCAGCCAAGATTTGGCCGCATATGGCTACACCTTC. The rearrangement links TRBV4-2 to TRBJ1-2; D ambiguous. Per germline, CDR1 LGHNA and CDR2 YNFKEQ. The CDR3 has 14 amino acids. Trimming took off 0 bases at V and 5 bases at J, with 10 bases between the two ends.

This chain joins TRBV20-1 and TRBJ1-2; D possibly corresponds to TRBD1 (6 bases). The CDR3 contains 15 residues. Trimming stripped 5 bases from V and 2 bases from J, with 18 bases between. The germline gives CDR1 DFQATT, CDR2 SNEGSKA (reference sequence). CDR3 in amino acids: CSAPVTGAPNYGYTF. As DNA, the CDR3 is TGCAGTGCTCCTGTGACGGGGGCTCCAAACTATGGCTACACCTTC.

The rearrangement uses TRBV7-2 and TRBJ1-2, with 7 bases that match TRBD1. The length of the CDR3 is 15 residues. CDR1 and CDR2 from the germline V gene are SGHTA and FQGNSA. With 5 bases clipped from V and 8 bases from J, the junction kept 14 bases outside the gene matches. The CDR3 DNA reads as TGTGCCAGCAGCCCCGGGACAGTCAGATTGGGCGGCTACACCTTC. Protein: CASSPGTVRLGGYTF.

This clonotype was observed a few times. The chain combines TRBV7-8 with TRBJ1-2; perhaps TRBD1 as D (5 bases). V lost 2 bases, J lost 10 bases, and 11 bases lay in between. Germline values: CDR1 SGHVS, CDR2 FQNEAQ. CDR3 length: 12 residues. Written as DNA, the CDR3 is TGTGCCAGCAGCTTAACAGGAACATACTACACCTTC. Amino acid sequence: CASSLTGTYYTF.

J is TRBJ2-3 and V is TRBV7-9; no clear D gene. The CDR3 consists of 12 residues. Trimming removed 5 bases at V and 7 bases at J, with 10 bases between. CDR1 is SEHNR and CDR2 is FQNEAQ in the germline V gene (reference sequence). This CDR3 is CASSRTLHTQYF. DNA for the CDR3: TGTGCCAGCAGCCGGACCCTCCATACGCAGTATTTT.

This clonotype was detected only a few times. The chain carries TRBV4-3 and TRBJ2-2; D not resolved. Trimming left V 1 base short and J 4 bases short, with 16 bases between. The CDR3 contains 17 residues. Germline V lookup: CDR1 LGHNA, CDR2 YSLEER. CDR3 loop: CASSQAPQIMGTGELFF. In nucleotides, the CDR3 is TGCGCCAGCAGCCAAGCGCCCCAGATCATGGGCACCGGGGAGCTGTTTTTT.

The rearrangement links TRBV12-3 or TRBV12-4 to TRBJ2-5; TRBD2 is a possible D gene (5 bases). The CDR3 covers 14 residues. Trimming cost V 8 bases and J 0 bases, with 13 bases left between them. CDR3 in amino acids: CASGPSTYQETQYF. In DNA form, the CDR3 reads TGTGCCAGCGGACCTAGCACCTACCAAGAGACCCAGTACTTC.

This clonotype occurred a few times. V and J are TRBV19 and TRBJ1-2; 9 nucleotides line up with TRBD1. This CDR3 spans 15 amino acids. The germline gives CDR1 LNHDA, CDR2 SQIVND (reference sequence). The ends lost 2 bases at V and 4 bases at J; junction bases unmatched: 5. For the CDR3, the DNA is TGTGCCAGTAGTATACAGTCGACAGGGGGCTATGGCTACACCTTC. It specifies CASSIQSTGGYGYTF. The full variable domain, completed using reference TRBV19 and TRBJ1-2, is DGGITQSPKYLFRKEGQNVTLSCEQNLNHDAMYWYRQDPGQGLRLIYYSQIVNDFQKGDIAEGYSVSREKKESFPLTVTSAQKNPTAFYLCASSIQSTGGYGYTFGSGTRLTVV.

This clonotype turned up a few times. This rearrangement joins TRBV15 to TRBJ1-4; D uncertain. Germline CDR1 is LNHNV and CDR2 is YYDKDF (reference sequence). The length of the CDR3 is 12 residues. V was pared by 5 bases and J by 6 bases, with 7 bases between. As DNA, the CDR3 is TGTGCCACCAGCTCAAGGGATGAAAAACTGTTTTTT. Translating it yields CATSSRDEKLFF.

The chain combines TRBV19 with TRBJ1-2; D is perhaps TRBD1 (6 bases). This CDR3 comprises 13 residues. The germline CDR1 and CDR2 sequences are LNHDA and SQIVND (reference sequence). With 7 bases removed from V and 4 bases from J, the gap between germline ends came to 13 bases. The CDR3 DNA reads TGTGCCAGTAAGTCCGGACAGCCCTATGGCTACACCTTC. It specifies CASKSGQPYGYTF.

In this sample, this clonotype turned up a few times. This chain joins TRBV10-3 and TRBJ1-5; 9 nucleotides agree with TRBD1. Per germline, CDR1 ENHRY and CDR2 SYGVKD. The CDR3 loop spans 14 amino acids. Trimming took 8 bases from V and 7 from J; bases not matched to a gene: 9. The CDR3 DNA reads TGTGCCATCGGCCGGGACAGGGAGTTCCAGCCCCAGCATTTT. Translating gives CAIGRDREFQPQHF.

This clonotype was seen many times. The rearrangement uses TRBV10-3 and TRBJ1-3; no clear D. The CDR3 consists of 14 residues. Germline V lookup: CDR1 ENHRY, CDR2 SYGVKD. Trimming left V 7 bases short and J 0 bases short, with 10 bases between. The CDR3 nucleotides read TGTGCCATCAACGGGCCGAACTCTGGAAACACCATATATTTT. Protein product: CAINGPNSGNTIYF.

The chain uses TRBV29-1 and TRBJ1-5; D unresolved. The V end lost 4 bases, the J end lost 5 bases, and 9 bases lay between the germline ends. Germline V gives CDR1 SQVTM, CDR2 ANQGSEA. The CDR3 runs 12 residues. The CDR3 spells CSVASGDQPQHF. In DNA, the CDR3 is TGCAGCGTTGCTTCTGGGGATCAGCCCCAGCATTTT. Complete variable domain (other parts from reference TRBV29-1 and TRBJ1-5): SAVISQKPSRDICQRGTSLTIQCQVDSQVTMMFWYRQQPGQSLTLIATANQGSEATYESGFVIDKFPISRPNLTFSTLTVSNMSPEDSSIYLCSVASGDQPQHFGDGTRLSIL.

This clonotype turned up a few times. V usage is TRBV5-1 and J usage is TRBJ2-2; D not resolved. Germline V gene data show CDR1 as SGHRS and CDR2 as YFSETQ. V gave up 3 bases and J gave up 7 bases, with 19 bases separating them. The length of the CDR3 is 16 residues. The DNA for the CDR3 is TGCGCCAGCAGCTCCGCGCCCGACCCCCGGTACGGGGAGCTGTTTTTT. It translates to CASSSAPDPRYGELFF.

This chain links TRBV28 with TRBJ2-2; 7 positions agree with TRBD2. The length of the CDR3 is 14 residues. Germline values: CDR1 MDHEN, CDR2 SYDVKM. V was pared by 10 bases and J by 4 bases, with 9 bases of the junction left unmatched. CDR3 nucleotide sequence: TGTGCCACTTGGAGGGGAGGGGTCACCGGGGAGCTGTTTTTT. It encodes CATWRGGVTGELFF.